The TCR beta chain under discussion was sequenced for a study of T-cell memory formation after mild COVID-19. The study's findings and limits: While clones contracting from day 15 to 85 were balanced between CD4 and CD8, later expanders leaned CD4+.

Constant-segment primers and 5'RACE yielded cDNA libraries for TCR alpha and TCR beta, each carrying sample barcodes and UMIs. MiXCR, run by TCRdb on the 5' RACE reads, gives a single entry per CDR3 protein. The top ten clones hold 20% to 25% of a sample with about 410,000 distinct CDR3 sequences, approximately 18% of them seen once. Worth noting for this clonotype: Its matching antigen is unknown.

Deletions cut 3 bases from V and 7 bases from J, with 18 bases between. CDR3 size: 14 residues. The germline V gene encodes CDR1 DFQATT and CDR2 SNEGSKA (reference sequence). The rearrangement uses TRBV20-1 and TRBJ2-5, with D perhaps TRBD2 (6 bases). The specimen sequenced was PBMCs or a T cell subset sorted from them (not recorded which). This TCR was sampled from a man aged 18 to 35 who had mild COVID-19 (a few samples of this study predate the infection). Cell type and time point are not known. The CDR3 sequence is CSARGGNEGRTQYF. CDR3 sequence (DNA): TGCAGTGCTAGGGGGGGAAACGAGGGAAGGACCCAGTACTTC.